This paragraph reports one T cell receptor beta chain. Produced via immunoSEQ multiplex PCR; TCRdb's table is partial and in-frame only. This table holds 150,000 or so clones, nearly 95% found once. The data are from a study of T cell responses to AZD1222 COVID-19 vaccine. Germline CDR1 SGHTA, CDR2 FQGNSA. V was clipped by 4 bases and J by 0 bases; unmatched bases: 10. The CDR3 consists of 17 residues. The receptor was isolated from an adult in good health. This material consisted of peripheral blood, taken on day 0 of AZD1222 vaccination. The V call is TRBV7-2, the J call TRBJ2-7; TRBD2 agrees at 9 bases. As DNA, the CDR3 is TGTGCCAGCAGCTCACCTGGGTTAGCGGGAGACTCCTACGAGCAGTACTTC. Translated, it gives CASSSPGLAGDSYEQYF.